These T cell receptor beta chains were read from a single sample in a study of CD8+ T cells in alopecia areata. Profiling relied on immunoSEQ multiplex PCR, and the TCRdb table lists in-frame clones only, not all of them. The table shows approximately 98,000 clones, with 50% to 70% occurring only once. Sequencing was carried out using NKG2D-low CD8+ T cells sorted from blood. The source is a human donor with alopecia areata. The CDR3 runs from the conserved cysteine through the conserved F or W. A D gene is named only where the DNA matches it firmly. Rows may omit the clone size; those that give it use once, few, many or a size class.

TRBJ1-1	.	.	TRBV13	CASSLGGLTEAFF	TGTGCCAGCAGCTTAGGGGGGCTTACGGAAGCTTTCTTT
TRBJ2-1	.	.	TRBV11-2	CASSPSGVTYNEQFF	TGTGCCAGCAGCCCCTCCGGGGTAACCTACAATGAGCAGTTCTTC
TRBJ2-3	.	.	TRBV27	CARDSPYTDTQYF	TGTGCCAGGGACTCTCCCTACACAGATACGCAGTATTTT
TRBJ1-1	TRBD1	.	TRBV6-6	CASRAKDRVTEAFF	TGTGCCAGCAGAGCTAAGGACAGGGTCACTGAAGCTTTCTTT
TRBJ2-5	TRBD2	.	TRBV30	CAWGTSEFETQYF	TGTGCCTGGGGGACTAGCGAGTTTGAGACCCAGTACTTC
TRBJ2-7	.	.	TRBV27	CASSSLGDFEQYF	TGTGCCAGCAGCTCATTAGGGGATTTCGAGCAGTACTTC
TRBJ2-1	TRBD2	.	TRBV6-6	CASSPLAGGYNEQFF	TGTGCCAGCAGTCCTCTAGCGGGAGGCTACAATGAGCAGTTCTTC
TRBJ2-5	TRBD2	.	TRBV19	CASSWTSGKETQYF	TGTGCCAGTAGTTGGACTAGCGGGAAAGAGACCCAGTACTTC
TRBJ2-7	.	once	TRBV6-6	CASSGTVSYEQYF	TGTGCCAGCAGCGGGACGGTCTCCTACGAGCAGTACTTC
TRBJ2-1	.	.	TRBV28	CASSFLSNEQFF	TGTGCCAGCAGCTTCCTCTCCAATGAGCAGTTCTTC
TRBJ1-2	TRBD1	few	TRBV9	CASSGNRGNYGYTF	TGTGCCAGCAGCGGAAACAGGGGCAACTATGGCTACACCTTC
TRBJ2-1	.	.	TRBV2	CASSEPKYNEQFF	TGTGCCAGCAGTGAACCCAAATACAATGAGCAGTTCTTC
TRBJ2-1	TRBD2	few	TRBV12-5	CASAGLVGNEQFF	TGTGCTAGTGCCGGACTAGTCGGCAATGAGCAGTTCTTC
TRBJ1-1	TRBD1	.	TRBV4-1	CASSQETGDLNTEAFF	TGCGCCAGCAGCCAAGAAACAGGGGATCTGAACACTGAAGCTTTCTTT
TRBJ2-1	.	.	TRBV5-1	CASSFNRQLYYNEQFF	TGCGCCAGCAGCTTCAACCGACAGCTCTATTACAATGAGCAGTTCTTC
TRBJ2-7	.	.	TRBV6-6	CASSRRYEQYF	TGTGCCAGCAGTCGCCGCTACGAGCAGTACTTC
TRBJ2-1	.	.	TRBV27	CASSFLGRTYNEQFF	TGTGCCAGCAGTTTTCTCGGACGCACCTACAATGAGCAGTTCTTC
TRBJ1-4	TRBD1	.	TRBV5-4	CASSSPTGGLEKLFF	TGTGCCAGCAGCTCCCCGACAGGGGGTCTGGAAAAACTGTTTTTT
TRBJ2-2	.	few	TRBV29-1	CSVLGYTGELFF	TGCAGCGTACTAGGATACACCGGGGAGCTGTTTTTT
TRBJ2-7	.	.	TRBV13	CASSEVSGHLSYEQYF	TGTGCCAGCAGTGAGGTCTCAGGCCATCTCTCCTACGAGCAGTACTTC
TRBJ2-1	TRBD2	.	TRBV7-3	CASSSGAGEAYNEQFF	TGTGCCAGCAGCTCCGGTGCGGGGGAGGCCTACAATGAGCAGTTCTTC
TRBJ2-7	TRBD2	.	TRBV29-1	CSVEGLRSERGSAYEQYF	TGCAGCGTTGAAGGGTTACGGTCGGAGCGGGGTTCAGCCTACGAGCAGTACTTC
TRBJ2-1	.	.	TRBV5-1	CASSLSQGWSNEQFF	TGCGCCAGCAGCTTGTCGCAGGGTTGGAGCAATGAGCAGTTCTTC
TRBJ2-1	.	.	TRBV19	CASTPGAGSSYNEQFF	TGTGCCAGTACCCCGGGGGCGGGGAGCTCCTACAATGAGCAGTTCTTC
TRBJ2-7	.	few	TRBV7-2	CASSLTPYEQYF	TGTGCCAGCAGCCTCACCCCCTACGAGCAGTACTTC
TRBJ2-5	.	.	TRBV6-5	CASSPHSETQYF	TGTGCCAGCAGTCCGCATTCGGAGACCCAGTACTTC
TRBJ2-1	TRBD2	.	TRBV7-3	CASSPPGLGDYNEQFF	TGTGCCAGCAGCCCACCGGGACTAGGCGACTACAATGAGCAGTTCTTC
TRBJ2-7	.	few	TRBV4-1	CASSQGEGSYEQYF	TGCGCCAGCAGCCAGGGCGAGGGAAGCTACGAGCAGTACTTC
TRBJ1-1	TRBD1	.	TRBV13	CASSLGDRGLRGDTEAFF	TGTGCCAGCAGCTTAGGGGACAGGGGGCTTAGGGGTGACACTGAAGCTTTCTTT
TRBJ1-2	TRBD1	.	TRBV28	CASFEGTGFYGYTF	TGTGCCAGCTTCGAAGGGACAGGGTTTTATGGCTACACCTTC
TRBJ2-5	.	.	TRBV10-3	CAIQGTQETQYF	TGTGCCATCCAAGGGACCCAAGAGACCCAGTACTTC
TRBJ2-1	.	.	TRBV29-1	CSVASLRVSLDNEQFF	TGCAGCGTTGCTTCCCTAAGGGTTTCCTTGGACAATGAGCAGTTCTTC
TRBJ2-7	.	few	TRBV19	CASSVRDTYEQYF	TGTGCCAGTAGTGTCCGGGACACCTACGAGCAGTACTTC
TRBJ2-7	.	.	TRBV2	CASSVGLANYEQYF	TGTGCCAGCAGTGTTGGCCTAGCGAACTACGAGCAGTACTTC
TRBJ2-1	.	.	TRBV29-1	CSVESRDNEQFF	TGCAGCGTTGAGTCCAGAGACAATGAGCAGTTCTTC
TRBJ2-3	.	.	TRBV25-1	CASSVLGGTQYF	TGTGCCAGCAGTGTTCTCGGTGGTACGCAGTATTTT
TRBJ1-2	TRBD1	few	TRBV7-9	CASSTRGQGYGYTF	TGTGCCAGCAGCACCAGGGGGCAGGGCTATGGCTACACCTTC
TRBJ2-3	.	.	TRBV5-1	CASSFRDSTDTQYF	TGCGCCAGCAGCTTCCGGGACAGCACAGATACGCAGTATTTT
TRBJ1-2	.	once	TRBV25-1	CASSEGRGGGYTF	TGTGCCAGCAGTGAAGGCAGGGGTGGGGGCTACACCTTC
TRBJ2-5	.	.	TRBV7-8	CASSTGRGETQYF	TGTGCCAGCAGCACTGGGCGAGGAGAGACCCAGTACTTC
TRBJ1-1	.	.	TRBV11-2	CASSEAGYTEAFF	TGTGCCAGCAGCGAAGCAGGGTACACTGAAGCTTTCTTT
TRBJ2-3	TRBD2	.	TRBV27	CASGAGDTDTQYF	TGTGCCAGTGGTGCGGGAGACACAGATACGCAGTATTTT
TRBJ2-7	.	few	TRBV25-1	CASSEWRNYEQYF	TGTGCCAGCAGTGAATGGCGCAACTACGAGCAGTACTTC
TRBJ2-1	.	medium-sized	TRBV28	CASSLGTAGEQFF	TGTGCCAGCAGTCTAGGGACAGCGGGTGAGCAGTTCTTC
TRBJ2-1	.	.	TRBV19	CASSTLFLNQGRVHNEQFF	TGTGCCAGTAGTACCCTGTTCCTAAATCAGGGTAGAGTCCACAATGAGCAGTTCTTC
TRBJ2-7	TRBD2	.	TRBV25-1	CASSAPGLAREQYF	TGTGCCAGCAGTGCTCCGGGACTAGCGAGAGAGCAGTACTTC
TRBJ1-1	.	.	TRBV27	CASSHSGQSEAFF	TGTGCCAGCAGTCATTCGGGTCAGTCTGAAGCTTTCTTT
TRBJ2-7	TRBD2	.	TRBV19	CASSQGTSGGRFSYEQYF	TGTGCCAGTAGTCAGGGGACTAGCGGAGGCCGGTTTTCCTACGAGCAGTACTTC
TRBJ2-1	.	.	TRBV4-1	CASSKTGGTYNEQFF	TGCGCCAGCAGCAAGACAGGCGGGACCTACAATGAGCAGTTCTTC
TRBJ2-7	.	.	TRBV29-1	CSVDTGVGRYEQYF	TGCAGCGTTGATACAGGCGTAGGGCGCTACGAGCAGTACTTC
TRBJ2-1	TRBD2	.	TRBV5-1	CASREREDEQFF	TGCGCCAGCAGAGAGCGGGAGGATGAGCAGTTCTTC
TRBJ2-1	TRBD2	.	TRBV5-1	CASSLTSGEGSEQFF	TGCGCCAGCAGCTTAACTAGCGGGGAGGGTAGTGAGCAGTTCTTC
TRBJ2-1	.	.	TRBV7-3	CASSLTGGRDYNEQFF	TGTGCCAGCAGCTTAACAGGAGGTCGCGACTACAATGAGCAGTTCTTC
TRBJ2-1	TRBD2	.	TRBV19	CASSTPLGTSVYEQFF	TGTGCCAGTAGTACCCCCTTAGGGACTAGCGTCTATGAGCAGTTCTTC
TRBJ2-4	TRBD1	.	TRBV7-9	CASSPADRGAKNIQYF	TGTGCCAGCAGCCCTGCGGACAGGGGTGCCAAAAACATTCAGTACTTC
TRBJ1-2	TRBD1	once	TRBV2	CASIIRGPGYTF	TGTGCCAGCATTATCAGGGGGCCCGGCTACACCTTC
TRBJ2-7	.	.	TRBV6-1	CASDIIGTVTYEQYF	TGTGCCAGTGATATAATAGGGACGGTTACCTACGAGCAGTACTTC